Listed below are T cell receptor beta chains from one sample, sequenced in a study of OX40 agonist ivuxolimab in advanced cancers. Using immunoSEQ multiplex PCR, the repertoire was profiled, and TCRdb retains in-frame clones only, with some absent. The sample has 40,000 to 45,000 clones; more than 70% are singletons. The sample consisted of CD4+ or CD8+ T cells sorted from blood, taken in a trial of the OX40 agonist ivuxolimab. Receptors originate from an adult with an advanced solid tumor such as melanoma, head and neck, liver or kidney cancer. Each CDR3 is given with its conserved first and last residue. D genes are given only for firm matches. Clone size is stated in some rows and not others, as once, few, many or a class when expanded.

CDR3: CASSPQGNHEQYF
DNA: TGTGCCAGCTCACCACAGGGAAACCACGAGCAGTACTTC
J: TRBJ2-7
D: NA
size: NA
V: TRBV18

CDR3: CASSYASGAWEQYF
DNA: TGTGCCAGCAGTTACGCGTCAGGGGCATGGGAGCAGTACTTC
J: TRBJ2-5
D: NA
size: NA
V: TRBV6-6

CDR3: CASSEGWTADYGYTF
DNA: TGTGCCAGCAGTGAAGGCTGGACAGCAGACTATGGCTACACCTTC
J: TRBJ1-2
D: NA
size: few
V: TRBV6-1

CDR3: CASRFRDRANTGELFF
DNA: TGTGCCAGCAGGTTCCGGGACAGAGCGAACACCGGGGAGCTGTTTTTT
J: TRBJ2-2
D: TRBD1
size: NA
V: TRBV2

CDR3: CATSSDRGRREQYF
DNA: TGTGCCACCAGCAGCGACAGGGGGCGCCGCGAGCAGTACTTC
J: TRBJ2-7
D: TRBD1
size: NA
V: TRBV15

CDR3: CASSGLGFPTDTQYF
DNA: TGTGCCAGCAGTGGTTTGGGTTTTCCCACAGATACGCAGTATTTT
J: TRBJ2-3
D: NA
size: NA
V: TRBV2

CDR3: CASSERGLAYEQYF
DNA: TGTGCCAGCAGTGAAAGGGGACTAGCCTACGAGCAGTACTTC
J: TRBJ2-7
D: TRBD2
size: NA
V: TRBV6-1

CDR3: CASSQGTGVWETQYF
DNA: TGTGCCAGCAGCCAAGGGACAGGGGTGTGGGAGACCCAGTACTTC
J: TRBJ2-5
D: TRBD1
size: NA
V: TRBV5-6

CDR3: CASSGDTFSSYNEQFF
DNA: TGTGCCAGCAGTGGGGACACCTTTTCAAGTTACAATGAGCAGTTCTTC
J: TRBJ2-1
D: NA
size: NA
V: TRBV28

CDR3: CASSVYGGTIYF
DNA: TGTGCCAGCAGCGTATACGGTGGGACCATATATTTT
J: TRBJ1-3
D: NA
size: NA
V: TRBV9

CDR3: CASSLSPPNTEAFF
DNA: TGTGCCAGCAGCTTAAGTCCGCCAAACACTGAAGCTTTCTTT
J: TRBJ1-1
D: NA
size: NA
V: TRBV7-3

CDR3: CASRIAGGYNEQFF
DNA: TGCGCCAGTAGAATAGCGGGAGGGTACAATGAGCAGTTCTTC
J: TRBJ2-1
D: TRBD2
size: NA
V: TRBV10-2

CDR3: CASRGLAYEQYF
DNA: TGTGCCAGCAGGGGACTAGCCTACGAGCAGTACTTC
J: TRBJ2-7
D: TRBD2
size: once
V: TRBV27

CDR3: CASSPTGFQPQHF
DNA: TGTGCCAGCAGCCCCACAGGTTTTCAGCCCCAGCATTTT
J: TRBJ1-5
D: NA
size: once
V: TRBV6-5

CDR3: CSASRGNTEAFF
DNA: TGCAGCGCATCCAGGGGCAACACTGAAGCTTTCTTT
J: TRBJ1-1
D: NA
size: NA
V: TRBV29-1

CDR3: CASSYSGARGGEAFF
DNA: TGTGCCAGCAGTTACTCGGGCGCTCGGGGGGGTGAAGCTTTCTTT
J: TRBJ1-1
D: NA
size: NA
V: TRBV6-5

CDR3: CASSPGLQETQYF
DNA: TGTGCCAGCTCCCCGGGACTTCAAGAGACCCAGTACTTC
J: TRBJ2-5
D: NA
size: NA
V: TRBV18

CDR3: CASSLQGRRTEAFF
DNA: TGTGCCAGCAGCCTACAGGGGAGGAGGACTGAAGCTTTCTTT
J: TRBJ1-1
D: TRBD1
size: NA
V: TRBV6-5

CDR3: CASSDQGSSNEQYF
DNA: TGTGCCAGCTCCGACCAGGGCAGTTCGAACGAGCAGTACTTC
J: TRBJ2-7
D: NA
size: once
V: TRBV18

CDR3: CASSPGTAIVYGYTF
DNA: TGTGCCAGCAGCCCTGGGACAGCGATCGTTTATGGCTACACCTTC
J: TRBJ1-2
D: TRBD1
size: NA
V: TRBV5-4

CDR3: CASSRDRNYGYTF
DNA: TGTGCCAGCAGCCGGGACAGAAACTATGGCTACACCTTC
J: TRBJ1-2
D: TRBD1
size: once
V: TRBV6-1

CDR3: CASSPRQGYHSPLHF
DNA: TGTGCCAGCAGTCCCAGACAGGGTTATCATTCACCCCTCCACTTT
J: TRBJ1-6
D: TRBD1
size: NA
V: TRBV6-6

CDR3: CASSLGAPYNEQFF
DNA: TGTGCCAGCAGCCTAGGGGCCCCATACAATGAGCAGTTCTTC
J: TRBJ2-1
D: NA
size: once
V: TRBV11-2

CDR3: CASKLALSYEQYF
DNA: TGTGCCAGTAAACTAGCGCTATCCTACGAGCAGTACTTC
J: TRBJ2-7
D: TRBD2
size: few
V: TRBV2

CDR3: CAWRDNSEAFF
DNA: TGTGCCTGGAGGGATAACAGTGAAGCTTTCTTT
J: TRBJ1-1
D: NA
size: NA
V: TRBV30

CDR3: CASSMITGSPAFF
DNA: TGTGCCAGCAGCATGATAACAGGGTCGCCGGCTTTCTTT
J: TRBJ1-1
D: NA
size: NA
V: TRBV7-2

CDR3: CASRDRGEETQYF
DNA: TGTGCCAGCAGGGACAGGGGGGAGGAGACCCAGTACTTC
J: TRBJ2-5
D: TRBD1
size: NA
V: TRBV19

CDR3: CASSLLGRGYEQYF
DNA: TGTGCCAGCAGCTTGTTAGGCAGGGGCTACGAGCAGTACTTC
J: TRBJ2-7
D: NA
size: NA
V: TRBV5-4

CDR3: CASSEGGQGADTQYF
DNA: TGTGCCAGCAGTGAGGGGGGACAGGGGGCGGATACGCAGTATTTT
J: TRBJ2-3
D: TRBD1
size: NA
V: TRBV6-1

CDR3: CASSQGLAGAVGSGNGEQYF
DNA: TGTGCCAGTAGTCAAGGACTAGCGGGAGCGGTCGGAAGTGGGAATGGCGAGCAGTACTTC
J: TRBJ2-7
D: TRBD2
size: NA
V: TRBV19

CDR3: CASSSGYWGYTF
DNA: TGCGCCAGCAGCTCAGGTTATTGGGGCTACACCTTC
J: TRBJ1-2
D: NA
size: NA
V: TRBV5-1

CDR3: CASFGTVLSGNTIYF
DNA: TGTGCCAGCTTCGGGACAGTCCTCTCTGGAAACACCATATATTTT
J: TRBJ1-3
D: TRBD1
size: NA
V: TRBV6-6

CDR3: CASSHRDSTNQPQHF
DNA: TGTGCCAGCTCACATAGGGACAGTACCAATCAGCCCCAGCATTTT
J: TRBJ1-5
D: TRBD1
size: NA
V: TRBV18

CDR3: CASSFGRAATYGYTF
DNA: TGTGCCAGCAGCTTTGGGAGAGCCGCGACCTATGGCTACACCTTC
J: TRBJ1-2
D: NA
size: NA
V: TRBV11-2

CDR3: CASSLLAGAPSEQYF
DNA: TGTGCCAGCAGCCTCCTAGCGGGAGCTCCTTCCGAGCAGTACTTC
J: TRBJ2-7
D: TRBD2
size: NA
V: TRBV7-2

CDR3: CASSARLALDEQYF
DNA: TGTGCCAGCAGCGCCCGACTAGCACTCGACGAGCAGTACTTC
J: TRBJ2-7
D: TRBD2
size: NA
V: TRBV9